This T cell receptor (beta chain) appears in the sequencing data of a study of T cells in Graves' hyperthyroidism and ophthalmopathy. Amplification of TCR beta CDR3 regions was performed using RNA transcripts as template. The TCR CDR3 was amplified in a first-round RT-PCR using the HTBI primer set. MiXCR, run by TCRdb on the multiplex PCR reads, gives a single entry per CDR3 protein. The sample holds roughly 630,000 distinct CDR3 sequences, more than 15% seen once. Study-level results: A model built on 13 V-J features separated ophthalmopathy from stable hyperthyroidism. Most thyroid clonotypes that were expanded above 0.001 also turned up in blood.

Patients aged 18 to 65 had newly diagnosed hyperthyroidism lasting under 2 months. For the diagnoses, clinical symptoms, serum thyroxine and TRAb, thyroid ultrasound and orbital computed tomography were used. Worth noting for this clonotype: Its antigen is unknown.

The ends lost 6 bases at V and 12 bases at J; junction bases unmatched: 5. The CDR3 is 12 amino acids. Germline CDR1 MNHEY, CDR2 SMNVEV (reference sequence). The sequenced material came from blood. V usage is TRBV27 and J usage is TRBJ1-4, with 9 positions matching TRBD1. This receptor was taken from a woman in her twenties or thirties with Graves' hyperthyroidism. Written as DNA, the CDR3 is TGTGCCAGCAGGGGACAGGGAATAGAACTGTTTTTT. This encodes CASRGQGIELFF.